This T cell receptor beta chain was observed in a study of blood T cells in healthy people across ages. Sample-barcoded 5' priming and a J-beta primer mix drove a second PCR of about 6 to 12 cycles. TCRdb itself ran the 5' RACE reads through MiXCR, one entry per CDR3 protein. The table includes roughly 1,500,000 distinct CDR3 sequences, about 31% detected once. Every sample gave at least 5 micrograms of total RNA when it was extracted. Between the trimmed V and J ends, which lost 6 bases and 1 base, there was a span of 13 bases. Germline-derived CDR1 and CDR2 are KGHDR and SFDVKD. The CDR3 runs 15 residues. This clonotype turned up a few times.

The chain combines TRBV24-1 with TRBJ2-3; D is possibly TRBD1 or TRBD2 (5 bases each). Source material: blood. This receptor was identified in a woman aged 25 to 39 in good health. CDR3 region: CATSTGRGRTDTQYF. The CDR3 DNA follows: TGTGCCACCAGTACGGGACGAGGACGCACAGATACGCAGTATTTT.